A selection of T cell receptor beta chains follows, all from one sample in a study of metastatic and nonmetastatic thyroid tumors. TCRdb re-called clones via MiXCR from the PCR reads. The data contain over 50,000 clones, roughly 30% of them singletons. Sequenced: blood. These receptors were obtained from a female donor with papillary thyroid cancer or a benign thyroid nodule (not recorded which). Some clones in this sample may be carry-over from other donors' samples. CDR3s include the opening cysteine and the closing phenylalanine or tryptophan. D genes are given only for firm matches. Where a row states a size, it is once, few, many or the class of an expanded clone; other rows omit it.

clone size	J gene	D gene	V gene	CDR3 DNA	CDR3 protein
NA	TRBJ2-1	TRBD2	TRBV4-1	TGCGCCAGCAGCCGCTTGGGACTAGCGGGGGGGTACAATGAGCAGTTCTTC	CASSRLGLAGGYNEQFF
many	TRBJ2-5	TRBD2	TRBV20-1	TGCAGTGCTTCCCGGCGGGAGGCGTTAGAGACCCAGTACTTC	CSASRREALETQYF
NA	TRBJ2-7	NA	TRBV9	TGTGCCAGCAGCGTAGGGAGTGGCTCCTACGAGCAGTACTTC	CASSVGSGSYEQYF
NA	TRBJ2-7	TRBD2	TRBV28	TGTGCCAGCAAGGCTAGCGGAGAGGACGAGCAGTACTTC	CASKASGEDEQYF
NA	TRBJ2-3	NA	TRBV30	TGTGCCTGGCTCCCAGGCCCCATGGATACGCAGTATTTT	CAWLPGPMDTQYF
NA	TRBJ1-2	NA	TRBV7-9	TGTGCCAGCAGCTTCCCGAGTGTTCAGGGCTACACCTTC	CASSFPSVQGYTF
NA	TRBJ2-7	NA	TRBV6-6	TGTGCCAGCAGTTACCCTTTCAGGGGGCGGGAGTCCTACGAGCAGTACTTC	CASSYPFRGRESYEQYF
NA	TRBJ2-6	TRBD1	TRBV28	TGTGCCAGCAGTTTAGCCCTCGACAGGGGACTTCCCTCTGGGGCCAACGTCCTGACTTTC	CASSLALDRGLPSGANVLTF
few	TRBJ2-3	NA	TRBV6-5	TGTGCCAGCAGTTCTCCTCGTCGTAGGGGGACAGATACGCAGTATTTT	CASSSPRRRGTDTQYF
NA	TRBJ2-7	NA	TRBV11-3	TGTGCCTCTAGACAGGGACTACGGGAGCAGTACTTC	CASRQGLREQYF
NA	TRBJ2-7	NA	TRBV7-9	TGTGCCAGCAGCTTACGTCAAGATTACGAGCAGTACTTC	CASSLRQDYEQYF
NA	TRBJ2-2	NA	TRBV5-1	TGCGCCAGCAGCTTACTGGGGTCCACGAACACCGGGGAGCTGTTTTTT	CASSLLGSTNTGELFF
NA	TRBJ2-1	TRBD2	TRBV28	TGTGCCAGCAGTTTATATGCTAGCGGACTTTACAATGAGCAGTTCTTC	CASSLYASGLYNEQFF
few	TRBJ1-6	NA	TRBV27	TGTGCCAGCAGTTTAGAGGGGCTGTATAATTCACCCCTCCACTTT	CASSLEGLYNSPLHF
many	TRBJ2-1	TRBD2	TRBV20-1	TGCAGTGCTAGAGCCGATAGCGGGAGCTCCTACAATGAGCAGTTCTTC	CSARADSGSSYNEQFF
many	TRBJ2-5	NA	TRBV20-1	TGCAGTGCTGGGGACGGGATTTTACAAGAGACCCAGTACTTC	CSAGDGILQETQYF
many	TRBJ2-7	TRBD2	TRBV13	TGTGCCAGCAGCTTATCCCCCCGGACTAGCGGGAGTAACCTCTCCTACGAGCAGTACTTC	CASSLSPRTSGSNLSYEQYF
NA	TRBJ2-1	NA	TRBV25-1	TGTGCCAGCAGTCGGGAGGGGGCGAATGAGCAGTTCTTC	CASSREGANEQFF
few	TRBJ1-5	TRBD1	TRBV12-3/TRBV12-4	TGTGCCAGCAGTCCCACGGGACAGAGCAATCAGCCCCAGCATTTT	CASSPTGQSNQPQHF
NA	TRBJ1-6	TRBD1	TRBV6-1	TGTGCCAGCAGAACCCCGGGGACAGGGAAATCACCCCTCCACTTT	CASRTPGTGKSPLHF
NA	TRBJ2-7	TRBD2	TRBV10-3	TGTGCCATCAGTGAAAAGACTAGCGGACACTCCTACGAGCAGTACTTC	CAISEKTSGHSYEQYF
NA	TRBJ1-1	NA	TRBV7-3	TGTGCCAGCAGCTCCTCGGGAACGACTGAAGTTTTCTTT	CASSSSGTTEVFF
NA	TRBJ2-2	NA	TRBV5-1	TGCGCCAGCAGCTCAGACAACACCGGGGAGCTGTTTTTT	CASSSDNTGELFF
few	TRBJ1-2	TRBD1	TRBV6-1	TGTGCCAGCAGTGAACGAGGGGGCGAGAGCTATGGCTACACCTTC	CASSERGGESYGYTF
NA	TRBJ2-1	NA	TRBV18	TGTGCCAGCTCACCACCGTCGGGCAATGAGCAGTTCTTC	CASSPPSGNEQFF
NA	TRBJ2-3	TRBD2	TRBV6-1	TGTGCCAGCAGTGTCAGCGGGAGGGCCCCTTTCACAGATACGCAGTATTTT	CASSVSGRAPFTDTQYF
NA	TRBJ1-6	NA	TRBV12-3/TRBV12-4	TGTGCCAGCACAGGGGCCGCTTCACCCCTCCACTTT	CASTGAASPLHF
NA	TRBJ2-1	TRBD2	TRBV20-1	TGCAGTGCTAGAGATCTCACTAGCGGGAGTGCAAAACAGTTCTTC	CSARDLTSGSAKQFF
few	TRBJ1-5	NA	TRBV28	TGTGCCAGCAGTTCACCGGGATTGTCGCAGCCCCAGCATTTT	CASSSPGLSQPQHF
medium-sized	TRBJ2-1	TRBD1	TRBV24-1	TGTGCCACCAGTGATTTATTGGGACAGGGCTACAATGAGCAGTTCTTC	CATSDLLGQGYNEQFF
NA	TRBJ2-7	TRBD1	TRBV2	TGTGCCAGCACCATATACAGGGGGCGGGCCGAGCAGTACTTC	CASTIYRGRAEQYF
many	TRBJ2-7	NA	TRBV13	TGTGCCAGCAGCTTTCCTGGCGAGCGTCTAGACCGGCAGTACTTC	CASSFPGERLDRQYF
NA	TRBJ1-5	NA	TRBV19	TGTGCCAGTAGTATAGTGGAGGCCTCCTTCTATCAGCCCCAGCATTTT	CASSIVEASFYQPQHF
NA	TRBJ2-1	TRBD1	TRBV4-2	TGTGCCAGCAGCCAGGGACAGGTCGACAATGAGCAGTTCTTC	CASSQGQVDNEQFF
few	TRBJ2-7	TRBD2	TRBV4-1	TGCGCCAGCAGCCAAGAGGGACTAGCTGTCAACGAGCAGTACTTC	CASSQEGLAVNEQYF
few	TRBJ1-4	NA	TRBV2	TGTGCCACCCGACCCGGGGGAGATGAAAAACTGTTTTTT	CATRPGGDEKLFF
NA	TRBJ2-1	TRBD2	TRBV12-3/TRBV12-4	TGTGCCAGCAGACGACCACTAGCGGATTACAATGAGCAGTTCTTC	CASRRPLADYNEQFF
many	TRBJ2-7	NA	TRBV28	TGTGCCAGCAGTTTATCTGGGGGCGAGCAGTACTTC	CASSLSGGEQYF
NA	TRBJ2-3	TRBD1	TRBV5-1	TGCGCCAGCAGCCCGCAGGGGGTGGGGGATACGCAGTATTTT	CASSPQGVGDTQYF
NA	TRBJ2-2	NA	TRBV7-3	TGTGCCAGCAGCCCCGGGACTGTGAACACCGGGGAGCTGTTTTTT	CASSPGTVNTGELFF
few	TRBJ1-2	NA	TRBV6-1	TGTGCCACGACGCAGGGGACCTATGGCTACACCTTC	CATTQGTYGYTF
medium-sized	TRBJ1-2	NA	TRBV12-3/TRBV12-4	TGTGCCAGCAGGGACGCAACTAACTATGGCTACACCTTC	CASRDATNYGYTF
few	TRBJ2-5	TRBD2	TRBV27	TGTGCCAGCAGTACTAAGCGGGAGGGAGAGACCCAGTACTTC	CASSTKREGETQYF
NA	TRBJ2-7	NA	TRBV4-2	TGTGCCAGCAGCCAAGGGGGCTCCTACGAGCAGTACTTC	CASSQGGSYEQYF
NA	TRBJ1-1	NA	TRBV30	TGTGCCTGGGGGCAGTACAACACTGAAGCTTTCTTT	CAWGQYNTEAFF
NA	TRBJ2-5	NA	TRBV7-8	TGTGCCAGCAGAAAGGGGGTAAAAGAGACCCAGTACTTC	CASRKGVKETQYF
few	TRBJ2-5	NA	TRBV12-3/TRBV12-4	TGTGCCAGCAGTCCCGGTCCGGGACAAAACCAAGAGACCCAGTACTTC	CASSPGPGQNQETQYF
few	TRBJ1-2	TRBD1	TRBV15	TGTGCCACCAGCACCGGGACAGGGTACGGCTACACCTTC	CATSTGTGYGYTF
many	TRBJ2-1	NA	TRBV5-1	TGCGCCAGCAGCTTGGTAATCAGGGCCCCCTACAATGAGCAGTTCTTC	CASSLVIRAPYNEQFF
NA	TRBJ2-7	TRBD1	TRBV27	TGTGCCAGTAAGGAACGGACAGGGAGCTCCTACGAGCAGTACTTC	CASKERTGSSYEQYF
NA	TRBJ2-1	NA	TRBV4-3	TGCGCCAGCAGCCAAGTGTACGCGCCGAGCTCCTACAATGAGCAGTTCTTC	CASSQVYAPSSYNEQFF
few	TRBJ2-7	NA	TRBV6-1	TGTGCCAGCGACCCAGCAGACGAGAGCTCCTACGAGCAGTACTTC	CASDPADESSYEQYF
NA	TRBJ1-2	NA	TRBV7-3	TGTGCCAGCAGCTTAAGTACTGGGAAGGGCTACACCTTC	CASSLSTGKGYTF
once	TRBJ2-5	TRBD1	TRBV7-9	TGTGCCAGCCACCAGACAGGGCGAGAGACCCAGTACTTC	CASHQTGRETQYF
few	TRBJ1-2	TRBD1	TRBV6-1	TGTGCCAGCAGTGAAGGGACAGGGGGCTATGGCTACACCTTC	CASSEGTGGYGYTF
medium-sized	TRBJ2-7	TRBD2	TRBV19	TGTGCCAGTAGTGGCGGGAGGATTGCCGAGCAGTACTTC	CASSGGRIAEQYF
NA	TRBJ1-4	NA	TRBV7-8	TGTGCCAGCAGCCTAAGGACAGTCGGGTTGGAAAAACTGTTTTTT	CASSLRTVGLEKLFF